This T cell receptor (beta chain) derives from a study of spatial heterogeneity in lung cancer. The table lists this clonotype with many counts. Its antigen is currently unknown. This beta chain is a stray read from a library made for alpha chains; its abundance is not meaningful. Sample time point: sample taken at primary tumor resection. TCRs were sequenced from unsorted whole RNA of tumor, nontumor lung or PBMC. Findings and caveats of the study: Higher tumor mutation counts went along with higher counts of expanded intratumoral alpha and beta TCRs.

CDR1 is SGHDN, CDR2 FVKESK, per germline. The CDR3 runs to 12 residues. Deletions cut 8 bases from V and 8 bases from J, with 10 bases between. Each CDR3 protein is one row after TCRdb ran MiXCR on the 5' RACE reads. In the table there are about 9,800 distinct CDR3 sequences, less than 7.5% of which are singletons. This TCR came from a male donor with early-stage non-small cell lung cancer. The sequenced sample was lung tumor tissue, obtained at surgery. The rearrangement links TRBV14 to TRBJ1-6; unclear D gene. Here the CDR3 DNA reads TGTGCCAGCGGAGGACTTCATTCACCCCTCCACTTT. Translation gives CASGGLHSPLHF.